These 20 T cell receptor beta chains were all obtained from the same sample, sequenced in a study of vaccination and CD4 T cells after COVID-19. The Oncomine TCR Beta short-read assay sequenced DNA from cultured CD4+ T cells. TCRdb called the PCR reads again in MiXCR, with one record for every CDR3 protein. The data show 9,500 to 15,000 distinct CDR3 sequences, 40% to 60% seen once. Treatment reported: approximately 9-day PBMC culture with coronavirus spike peptide pools or control peptides (ViraFEST assay). No antigen has been assigned to these receptors. Specimen: CD4+ T cells from blood, cultured in vitro. The receptors originated from a human donor who had recovered from COVID-19.

This chain uses TRBV7-2 with TRBJ2-1, with D possibly being TRBD1 (7 bases). CDR3 length: 18 amino acids. The germline CDR1 and CDR2 sequences are SGHTA and FQGNSA. With 1 base removed from V and 5 bases from J, the gap between germline ends came to 21 bases. CDR3 DNA: TGTGCCAGCAGCTTAGAAGGGGGCGGGACTCGTCCCAACAATGAGCAGTTCTTC. This codes for CASSLEGGGTRPNNEQFF.

This clonotype showed up just a few times. This rearrangement joins TRBV19 to TRBJ1-1, with 10 positions matching TRBD1. The CDR3 contains 14 residues. V was clipped by 7 bases and J by 2 bases; unmatched bases: 4. Germline V CDR1 and CDR2: LNHDA, SQIVND (reference sequence). The DNA of the CDR3 is TGTGCCAGTACGACAGGGGGCGTTAACACTGAAGCTTTCTTT. Its translation: CASTTGGVNTEAFF.

The sample holds a few counts of this clonotype. The genes are TRBV19 and TRBJ1-6; maybe TRBD1 (5 bases). CDR1 and CDR2 from the germline V gene are LNHDA and SQIVND (reference sequence). This CDR3 spans 16 amino acids. V was cut by 5 bases and J by 7 bases, with 18 bases left in between. The CDR3 spells CASSVTAGTENSPLHF. Here the CDR3 DNA reads TGTGCCAGTAGTGTCACAGCCGGGACTGAAAATTCACCCCTCCACTTT.

This chain uses TRBV6-2 or TRBV6-3 with TRBJ2-3, with 11 bases that match TRBD2. The CDR3 has 15 residues. CDR1 and CDR2 (germline): MNHEY, SVGEGT. J lost 4 bases, V lost 2 bases, and 2 bases had no gene match. CDR3 nucleotides: TGTGCCAGCAGTTACACTAGCGGGGGCGCAGATACGCAGTATTTT. Protein: CASSYTSGGADTQYF.

The gene calls are TRBV10-3 and TRBJ1-5; no reliable D call. Looked up from germline, CDR1 is ENHRY and CDR2 is SYGVKD. There are 13 residues in the CDR3. The V gene lost 5 bases and the J gene lost 6 bases, with 11 bases spanning the gap. This chain's CDR3 is CAISLDPTQPQHF. The CDR3 nucleotides are TGTGCCATCAGTTTAGACCCGACTCAGCCCCAGCATTTT.

This clonotype was found a few times. The genes are TRBV20-1 and TRBJ2-1, with D unresolved. V lost 3 bases to trimming and J lost 3 bases, with 6 bases between them. The CDR3 extends over 12 amino acids. Germline V CDR1 and CDR2: DFQATT, SNEGSKA (reference sequence). DNA for the CDR3: TGCAGTGCTAGTCCTGACTACAATGAGCAGTTCTTC. This sequence encodes CSASPDYNEQFF.

The chain uses TRBV7-3 and TRBJ1-1, with 10 nucleotides matching TRBD1. CDR1 and CDR2 (germline): SGHTA, FQGTGA. The CDR3 sequence is 13 residues long. Trimming at V came to 5 bases and at J to 11 bases, leaving 8 bases not matched to a gene. The CDR3 is CASSIDRGREAFF. The CDR3 DNA follows: TGTGCCAGCAGCATTGACAGGGGGCGCGAGGCTTTCTTT.

This clonotype came up a few times. This chain connects TRBV7-6 to TRBJ2-7; TRBD1 matches at 10 bases. The CDR3 extends over 15 amino acids. V was clipped by 4 bases and J by 4 bases; unmatched bases: 7. Per germline, CDR1 SGHVS and CDR2 FNYEAQ. This CDR3 reads CASSSGRQGAYEQYF. For the CDR3, the DNA is TGTGCCAGCAGCTCGGGCCGACAGGGGGCTTACGAGCAGTACTTC.

The chain links TRBV6-4 to TRBJ1-6, with unresolved D. V lost 3 bases, J lost 7 bases, and 13 bases lay in between. Germline V CDR1 and CDR2: MRHNA, SNTAGT. The CDR3 runs 15 residues. In DNA form, the CDR3 reads TGTGCCAGCAGTGATTCGACCGTTGGGAATTCACCCCTCCACTTT. Encoded protein: CASSDSTVGNSPLHF.

The rearrangement joins TRBV28 to TRBJ2-5; D remains unclear. This CDR3 comprises 12 residues. Trimming removed 7 bases from V and 4 bases from J, with 10 bases in between. The germline V gene has CDR1 MDHEN and CDR2 SYDVKM. Here the CDR3 DNA reads TGTGCCAGCACCTCCCGGGCAGAGACCCAGTACTTC. Translation: CASTSRAETQYF.

V usage is TRBV20-1 and J usage is TRBJ2-7; TRBD1 aligns across 8 bases. The CDR3 spans 13 residues. Trimming at V came to 7 bases and at J to 6 bases, leaving 11 bases not matched to a gene. CDR1 is DFQATT and CDR2 is SNEGSKA in the germline V gene (reference sequence). The CDR3 DNA sequence: TGCAGTGTGGAGGGACAGGTTGGTAGCGAGCAGTACTTC. It yields the protein CSVEGQVGSEQYF.

V gene TRBV6-2 or TRBV6-3 combines with J gene TRBJ2-7; 12 nucleotides agree with TRBD2. The V gene end was trimmed by 6 bases and the J gene end by 4 bases; junction bases not matched to a gene: 4. CDR1 is MNHEY and CDR2 is SVGEGT in the germline V gene. The CDR3 totals 14 residues. CDR3 sequence: CASRRLAGVYEQYF. The CDR3 DNA is TGTGCCAGCAGAAGACTAGCGGGGGTTTACGAGCAGTACTTC.

The CDR3 spells CASSLSGAGNTGELFF. CDR3 DNA sequence: TGTGCCAGCAGTTTGTCGGGGGCGGGGAACACCGGGGAGCTGTTTTTT. The gene calls are TRBV6-5 and TRBJ2-2; D tentatively reads TRBD1 or TRBD2 (6 bases each). The V end was cut by 4 bases, the J end by 1 base, with 13 bases between. CDR1 and CDR2 (germline): MNHEY, SVGAGI. The CDR3 covers 16 residues.

CDR3 amino acids: CSAATGRTGTSPLHF. The CDR3 nucleotides read TGCAGTGCTGCGACGGGGAGGACAGGGACATCACCCCTCCACTTT. This chain links TRBV20-1 with TRBJ1-6, with TRBD1 identical over 8 bases. Per the germline V gene, CDR1 is DFQATT and CDR2 is SNEGSKA (reference sequence). CDR3 length: 15 amino acids. V shed 5 bases and J 10 bases; nucleotides not matched to a gene: 13.

This clonotype is medium-sized by share. The V and J genes are TRBV6-5 and TRBJ2-7; D gene ambiguous. V was pared by 2 bases and J by 2 bases, with 13 bases between. Germline lookup yields CDR1 MNHEY and CDR2 SVGAGI. The CDR3 is 15 amino acids. CDR3 sequence reads: CASSYATGPTYEQYF. In nucleotides, the CDR3 is TGTGCCAGCAGTTACGCGACGGGTCCTACCTACGAGCAGTACTTC.

This clonotype ranks as large. This chain links TRBV6-5 with TRBJ1-2; D possibly corresponds to TRBD1 (5 bases). Trimming removed 6 bases from V and 4 bases from J, with 18 bases in between. The germline V gene has CDR1 MNHEY and CDR2 SVGAGI. The CDR3 has 15 residues. The CDR3 region has the DNA TGTGCCAGCAGCTACGGGCAAGACGGGGCCTATGGCTACACCTTC. This encodes CASSYGQDGAYGYTF.

In this sample, this clonotype turned up a few times. This chain joins TRBV27 and TRBJ2-7; TRBD1 matches 9 bases. V was pared by 5 bases and J by 2 bases, with 7 bases of the junction left unmatched. Germline CDR1 reads MNHEY; CDR2 reads SMNVEV (reference sequence). CDR3 length: 15 residues. In nucleotides, the CDR3 is TGTGCCAGCAGTCGAGCGGGACAGGGAACCTACGAGCAGTACTTC. Its translation: CASSRAGQGTYEQYF.

This clonotype was observed a few times. The chain employs TRBV11-2 and TRBJ2-3, with D hard to call. There are 14 residues in the CDR3. V was pared by 3 bases and J by 0 bases, with 7 bases between. Germline CDR1 SGHAT, CDR2 FQNNGV. CDR3 sequence: CASSFRGSTDTQYF. The CDR3 nucleotides read TGTGCCAGCAGCTTTCGCGGTAGCACAGATACGCAGTATTTT.

V usage is TRBV19 and J usage is TRBJ1-1; weak D call: TRBD1 (5 bases). Germline CDR1 is LNHDA and CDR2 is SQIVND (reference sequence). The germline V and J ends were trimmed by 8 bases and 3 bases, with 16 bases remaining between them. The CDR3 runs to 14 residues. CDR3: CASRTGGGDTEAFF. CDR3 DNA sequence: TGTGCCAGTCGAACGGGGGGTGGGGACACTGAAGCTTTCTTT.

This clonotype was observed a handful of times. The rearrangement joins TRBV12-3 or TRBV12-4 to TRBJ2-2; D is unresolved. The CDR3 covers 14 residues. Deletions cut 1 base from V and 7 bases from J, with 10 bases between. The CDR3 DNA reads TGTGCCAGCAGTTTAGTTGGCACCATCGGGGAGCTGTTTTTT. This gives the protein CASSLVGTIGELFF.